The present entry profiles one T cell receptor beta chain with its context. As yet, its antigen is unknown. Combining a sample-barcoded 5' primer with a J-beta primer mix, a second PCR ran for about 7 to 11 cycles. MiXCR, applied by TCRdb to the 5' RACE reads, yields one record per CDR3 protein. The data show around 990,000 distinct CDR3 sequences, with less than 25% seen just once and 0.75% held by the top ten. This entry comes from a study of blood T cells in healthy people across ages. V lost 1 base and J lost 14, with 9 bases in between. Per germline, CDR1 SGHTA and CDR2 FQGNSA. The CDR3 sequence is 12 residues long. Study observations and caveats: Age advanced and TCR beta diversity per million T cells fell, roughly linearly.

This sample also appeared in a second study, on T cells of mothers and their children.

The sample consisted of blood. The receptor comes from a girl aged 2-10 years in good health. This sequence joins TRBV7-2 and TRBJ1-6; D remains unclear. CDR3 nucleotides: TGTGCCAGCAGCTTAGAACTTGTATCCCTCCACTTT. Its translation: CASSLELVSLHF.